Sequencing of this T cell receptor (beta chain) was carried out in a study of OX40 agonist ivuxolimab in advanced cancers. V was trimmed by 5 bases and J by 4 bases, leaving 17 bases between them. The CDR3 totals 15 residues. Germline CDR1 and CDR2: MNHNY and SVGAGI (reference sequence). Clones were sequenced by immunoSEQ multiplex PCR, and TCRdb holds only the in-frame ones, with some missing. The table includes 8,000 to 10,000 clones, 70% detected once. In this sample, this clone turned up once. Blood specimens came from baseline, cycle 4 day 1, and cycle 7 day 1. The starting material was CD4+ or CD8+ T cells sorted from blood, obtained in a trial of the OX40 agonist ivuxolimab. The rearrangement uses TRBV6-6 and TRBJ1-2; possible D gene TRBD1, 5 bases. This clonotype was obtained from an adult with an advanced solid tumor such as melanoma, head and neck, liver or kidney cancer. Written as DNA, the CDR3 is TGTGCCAGCAGTAACCGGGACCAGGGAGGCTATGGCTACACCTTC. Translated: CASSNRDQGGYGYTF.